The 27 T cell receptor beta chains listed next were all sequenced from one sample in a study of vaccination effects on CD4 cells after COVID-19. The authors isolated CD4+ T cells after about eleven days of culture. Which antigens these TCRs recognize remains unknown. TCRdb keeps only in-frame clones here, not all; method: immunoSEQ multiplex PCR. The sample has tens of thousands of clones; less than 85% are singletons. The sample here was CD4+ T cells from PBMCs cultured without peptide, taken before COVID-19 vaccination. The receptors originated from a human donor who received a COVID-19 vaccine.

V gene TRBV24-1 combines with J gene TRBJ1-2; 8 bases agree with TRBD1. V was clipped by 4 bases and J by 9 bases; unmatched bases: 9. The CDR3 loop spans 14 amino acids. CDR1 is KGHDR, CDR2 SFDVKD, per germline. CDR3 sequence (DNA): TGTGCCACCAGTGACACCCCGGACAGGGATCGCTACACCTTC. Translating gives CATSDTPDRDRYTF.

V usage is TRBV5-1 and J usage is TRBJ1-4; D unresolved. This CDR3 contains 16 residues. CDR1 and CDR2 from the germline V gene are SGHRS and YFSETQ. V was pared by 2 bases and J by 3 bases, with 14 bases between. Written as DNA, the CDR3 is TGCGCCAGCAGCTTAGCCCCATCGGGGTCTAATGAAAAACTGTTTTTT. Amino acid sequence: CASSLAPSGSNEKLFF.

As regards this clone: Other nucleotide sequences in the sample specify the same CDR3. The rearrangement links TRBV2 to TRBJ1-5; no clear D. This CDR3 has 11 amino acids. Trimming took off 4 bases at V and 5 bases at J, with 3 bases between the two ends. The germline V gene encodes CDR1 SNHLY and CDR2 FYNNEI. The CDR3, as DNA: TGTGCCAGCAGTGTGGATCAGCCCCAGCATTTT. Translated, it gives CASSVDQPQHF.

The chain has TRBV19 and TRBJ2-7, with D perhaps assigned TRBD1 or TRBD2 (5 bases each). V lost 1 base and J 5 bases, leaving 6 bases between the germline ends. Germline V gene data show CDR1 as LNHDA and CDR2 as SQIVND (reference sequence). This CDR3 is built from 12 residues. The DNA for the CDR3 is TGTGCCAGTAGTATAGGAGGGGACGAGCAGTACTTC. It encodes CASSIGGDEQYF.

The V call is TRBV7-9, the J call TRBJ2-1, with 7 bases lining up with TRBD2. Germline CDR1 SEHNR, CDR2 FQNEAQ (reference sequence). Trimming at V came to 1 base and at J to 1 base, leaving 7 bases not matched to a gene. This CDR3 is 17 amino acids long. CDR3 nucleotide sequence: TGTGCCAGCAGCTTAGTAGGTGGGAGGGGATCCTACAATGAGCAGTTCTTC. It yields the protein CASSLVGGRGSYNEQFF. Full variable domain (rest looked up from reference TRBV7-9 and TRBJ2-1): DTGVSQNPRHKITKRGQNVTFRCDPISEHNRLYWYRQTLGQGPEFLTYFQNEAQLEKSRLLSDRFSAERPKGSFSTLEIQRTEQGDSAMYLCASSLVGGRGSYNEQFFGPGTRLTVL.

The genes are TRBV6-5 and TRBJ2-5; D possibly corresponds to TRBD2 (5 bases). The CDR3 extends over 12 amino acids. Trimming took 8 bases from V and 3 from J, leaving 10 bases between them. Germline V gives CDR1 MNHEY, CDR2 SVGAGI. The CDR3 spells CASGLSKETQYF. In nucleotides, the CDR3 is TGTGCCAGCGGACTCTCAAAAGAGACCCAGTACTTC.

The CDR3 protein is CASSQGQVYGYTF. CDR3 bases: TGCGCCAGCAGCCAAGGCCAGGTCTATGGCTACACCTTC. The chain links TRBV4-1 to TRBJ1-2; D gene ambiguous. The CDR3 has 13 amino acids. CDR1 MGHRA and CDR2 YSYEKL come from the germline V gene. The ends were cut back, 1 base at V and 4 bases at J, with 7 bases in the middle.

The chain carries TRBV5-1 and TRBJ1-1; D uncertain. This CDR3 spans 14 amino acids. V was clipped by 0 bases and J by 1 base, with 7 bases between them. In germline, CDR1 is SGHRS, CDR2 YFSETQ. CDR3: CASSLAQTNTEAFF. The DNA of the CDR3 is TGCGCCAGCAGCTTGGCACAGACGAACACTGAAGCTTTCTTT. Variable domain in full (rest from reference TRBV5-1 and TRBJ1-1): KAGVTQTPRYLIKTRGQQVTLSCSPISGHRSVSWYQQTPGQGLQFLFEYFSETQRNKGNFPGRFSGRQFSNSRSEMNVSTLELGDSALYLCASSLAQTNTEAFFGQGTRLTVV.

The chain has TRBV19 and TRBJ1-2, with 8 bases matching TRBD1. The V and J ends lost 2 bases and 6 bases, in that order; junction bases with no gene match: 11. The CDR3 totals 16 residues. Germline V gives CDR1 LNHDA, CDR2 SQIVND (reference sequence). CDR3 sequence reads: CASSISRQGRRHGYTF. CDR3 nucleotides: TGTGCCAGTAGTATATCGCGACAGGGGAGGAGGCATGGCTACACCTTC. The complete variable domain, with remaining parts taken from reference TRBV19 and TRBJ1-2, reads DGGITQSPKYLFRKEGQNVTLSCEQNLNHDAMYWYRQDPGQGLRLIYYSQIVNDFQKGDIAEGYSVSREKKESFPLTVTSAQKNPTAFYLCASSISRQGRRHGYTFGSGTRLTVV.

The V gene is TRBV19, the J gene TRBJ2-3; 16 bases line up with TRBD2. The CDR3 consists of 18 residues. The ends lost 2 bases at V and 5 bases at J; junction bases unmatched: 7. Germline-derived CDR1 and CDR2 are LNHDA and SQIVND (reference sequence). CDR3 protein: CASSIMGTSGGGGDTQYF. As DNA, the CDR3 is TGTGCCAGTAGTATAATGGGGACTAGCGGGGGGGGTGGAGATACGCAGTATTTT.

There are a few counts of this clone. The chain is built from TRBV6-1 and TRBJ2-1; tentatively, D is TRBD2 (6 bases). V was pared by 0 bases and J by 6 bases, with 6 bases between. Germline V lookup: CDR1 MNHNS, CDR2 SASEGT. The CDR3 is 13 residues long. The CDR3 coding sequence is TGTGCCAGCAGTGAAGCCGGGAGCAATGAGCAGTTCTTC. This sequence encodes CASSEAGSNEQFF.

This rearrangement joins TRBV30 to TRBJ1-1, with D uncertain. Germline CDR1 is GTSNPN and CDR2 is SVGIG (reference sequence). V lost 3 bases to trimming and J lost 0 bases, with 8 bases between them. The CDR3 spans 13 residues. The CDR3 nucleotides read TGTGCCTGGAGGAGAACAATGAACACTGAAGCTTTCTTT. The encoded protein is CAWRRTMNTEAFF.

This sequence joins TRBV5-1 and TRBJ2-1; D possibly uses TRBD1 or TRBD2 (5 bases each). The germline V gene encodes CDR1 SGHRS and CDR2 YFSETQ. V was pared by 6 bases and J by 5 bases, with 15 bases between. The CDR3 has 14 amino acids. CDR3 nucleotide sequence: TGCGCCAGCAACCGGGACCCAGAGAACAATGAGCAGTTCTTC. Amino acids: CASNRDPENNEQFF.

The chain links TRBV30 to TRBJ1-6; no clear D. The germline V gene encodes CDR1 GTSNPN and CDR2 SVGIG (reference sequence). The CDR3 length is 12 residues. The V gene lost 1 base and the J gene lost 2 bases, with 0 bases spanning the gap. The CDR3 sequence: CAWSAYNSPLHF. CDR3 nucleotide sequence: TGTGCCTGGAGTGCCTATAATTCACCCCTCCACTTT.

V and J are TRBV5-6 and TRBJ2-5, with D possibly matching TRBD1 (6 bases). Germline V gene sequence: CDR1 SGHDT, CDR2 YYEEEE. The V end was cut by 3 bases, the J end by 6 bases, with 12 bases between. This CDR3 has 13 amino acids. The CDR3 here is CASSSGEGKTQYF. CDR3 nucleotide sequence: TGTGCCAGCAGCTCAGGGGAAGGGAAGACCCAGTACTTC.

This chain uses TRBV30 with TRBJ1-1; no reliable D call. Germline assignment: CDR1 GTSNPN and CDR2 SVGIG (reference sequence). The CDR3 runs to 13 residues. V lost 1 base, J lost 0 bases, and 6 bases lay in between. The CDR3 protein is CAWSGRLNTEAFF. The CDR3 DNA sequence: TGTGCCTGGAGTGGCCGGCTGAACACTGAAGCTTTCTTT.

V is TRBV3-1 (or the pseudogene TRBV3-2) and J is TRBJ2-2; 8 bases are shared with TRBD2. The CDR3 has 16 amino acids. Germline loops: CDR1 LGHDT, CDR2 YNNKEL (reference sequence). V was pared by 4 bases and J by 1 base, with 5 bases of the junction left unmatched. CDR3 in amino acids: CASSPLAGRNTGELFF. The CDR3 DNA is TGTGCCAGCAGCCCATTAGCGGGGAGGAACACCGGGGAGCTGTTTTTT.

This chain uses TRBV24-1 with TRBJ1-2; unclear D gene. The germline V and J ends were trimmed by 3 bases and 1 base, with 8 bases remaining between them. CDR3 length: 14 residues. Per germline, CDR1 KGHDR and CDR2 SFDVKD. This CDR3 reads CATSDGQNNYGYTF. CDR3 in DNA: TGTGCCACCAGTGATGGCCAGAATAACTATGGCTACACCTTC.

The rearrangement links TRBV2 to TRBJ2-5; 12 nucleotides align to TRBD1. Trimming at V came to 7 bases and at J to 7 bases, leaving 10 bases not matched to a gene. CDR1 is SNHLY and CDR2 is FYNNEI in the germline V gene. This CDR3 contains 15 residues. CDR3 nucleotides: TGTGCCAGCACCCAGGGACAGGGGGCGCGAGGGACCCAGTACTTC. Residues: CASTQGQGARGTQYF.

This chain links TRBV12-5 with TRBJ1-1, with D tentatively TRBD1 (5 bases). This CDR3 is built from 16 residues. The germline V gene has CDR1 LGHNT and CDR2 FRNRAP. V dropped 1 base and J dropped 4 bases, with 16 bases sitting between them. CDR3 sequence: CASGLGGQGAGTEAFF. For the CDR3, the DNA is TGTGCTAGTGGTTTGGGGGGCCAAGGGGCAGGCACTGAAGCTTTCTTT.

This chain links TRBV7-2 with TRBJ2-2, with D perhaps given as TRBD1 or TRBD2 (6 bases each). Germline loops: CDR1 SGHTA, CDR2 FQGNSA. The CDR3 length is 14 residues. V lost 6 bases and J lost 2, with 10 bases in between. In DNA, the CDR3 is TGTGCCAGCAGGGGGGCGGGAAACACCGGGGAGCTGTTTTTT. The encoded protein is CASRGAGNTGELFF.

V is TRBV7-2 and J is TRBJ1-6; D is unclear. Trimming left V 2 bases short and J 2 bases short, with 7 bases between. Germline V gene sequence: CDR1 SGHTA, CDR2 FQGNSA. The CDR3 is 15 amino acids. The CDR3 nucleotides read TGTGCCAGCAGCTTATCCCGGGCCTATAATTCACCCCTCCACTTT. Translating gives CASSLSRAYNSPLHF.

The J gene is TRBJ1-5, the V gene TRBV7-8, with D uncertain. This CDR3 is built from 17 residues. CDR1 and CDR2 (germline): SGHVS, FQNEAQ. V dropped 5 bases and J dropped 1 base, with 18 bases sitting between them. DNA of the CDR3: TGTGCCAGCAGCCCTCGAGGAATAGCAGAGAGCAATCAGCCCCAGCATTTT. It translates to CASSPRGIAESNQPQHF.

The chain has TRBV7-8 and TRBJ2-1, with D perhaps given as TRBD1 or TRBD2 (5 bases each). Trimming stripped 4 bases from V and 4 bases from J, with 17 bases between. From germline, CDR1 is SGHVS and CDR2 FQNEAQ. The CDR3 contains 16 residues. The CDR3 nucleotides are TGTGCCAGCAGCTCACATGGGGGATTGGGGTACAATGAGCAGTTCTTC. Its protein product is CASSSHGGLGYNEQFF.

This rearrangement joins TRBV7-8 to TRBJ2-7, with TRBD2 as a possible D gene (5 bases). Trimming removed 1 base at V and 0 bases at J, with 10 bases between. The germline V gene encodes CDR1 SGHVS and CDR2 FQNEAQ. The CDR3 totals 15 residues. CDR3 loop: CASSLVLGGSYEQYF. CDR3 nucleotide sequence: TGTGCCAGCAGCTTAGTTCTCGGAGGCTCCTACGAGCAGTACTTC. Together with reference TRBV7-8 and TRBJ2-7, the CDR3 gives the full variable domain: GAGVSQSPRYKVAKRGQDVALRCDPISGHVSLFWYQQALGQGPEFLTYFQNEAQLDKSGLPSDRFFAERPEGSVSTLKIQRTQQEDSAVYLCASSLVLGGSYEQYFGPGTRLTVT.

The CDR3 DNA reads TGTGCCAGCAGCCTCCAACTGAACAGGAAACACTATGGCTACACCTTC. This sequence encodes CASSLQLNRKHYGYTF. J is TRBJ1-2 and V is TRBV7-9, with TRBD1 as a possible D gene (5 bases). Trimming took 5 bases from V and 3 from J, leaving 19 bases between them. The CDR3 runs to 16 residues. CDR1 is SEHNR and CDR2 is FQNEAQ in the germline V gene (reference sequence).

This clone was detected a few times. As DNA, the CDR3 is TGCGCCAGCAGCTTCGGGACAGGAGACTACACCTTC. It translates to CASSFGTGDYTF. The chain has TRBV5-1 and TRBJ1-2, with 8 bases lining up with TRBD1. Germline CDR1 and CDR2: SGHRS and YFSETQ. The ends lost 2 bases at V and 10 bases at J; junction bases unmatched: 4. This CDR3 comprises 12 residues.